This T cell receptor beta chain was sequenced in a study of T cell repertoires in cytomegalovirus infection. TCRdb re-called the reads through MiXCR, storing one row per CDR3 protein. The table has about 140,000 distinct CDR3 sequences, roughly 6% seen once. Concerning this clonotype: This may arise from a read error, as a much more abundant clone is one base away.

This CDR3 is built from 13 residues. Sequenced: PBMCs. The sequence was obtained from a human donor in good health (CMV status not recorded). Some clones in this sample may be carry-over from other donors' samples. The chain employs TRBV12-3 or TRBV12-4 and TRBJ1-5; TRBD1 might be the D (6 bases). CDR3 coding DNA: TGTGCCAGCAGTCCCCAGGGGAGTCAGCCCCGGCATTTT. Its protein product is CASSPQGSQPRHF.